This TCR beta chain was captured by sequencing in a study of early T cells in non-severe SARS-CoV-2 infection. TCRdb recomputed calls from the 5' RACE reads with MiXCR, one row per CDR3 protein. The table records some 45,000 distinct CDR3 sequences, 7% to 8% of them present only once. CDR1 is LGHNA, CDR2 YSLEER, per germline. This CDR3 contains 15 residues. The V end was cut by 4 bases, the J end by 5 bases, with 16 bases between. Sequencing used whole blood. The receptor's source is an adult who was a healthcare worker with PCR-confirmed SARS-CoV-2 infection or an uninfected control (not recorded which). The chain uses TRBV4-3 and TRBJ2-3, with D perhaps TRBD2 (6 bases). Here the CDR3 reads CASSPRYLGGDTQYF. The CDR3 DNA is TGCGCCAGCAGCCCCAGGTATCTCGGGGGAGATACGCAGTATTTT.